This T cell receptor (beta chain) was recovered during a study of neurological immune-mediated disorders. Overall study results and limits: According to phylogenetic grouping, one related-CDR3 cluster, a possible signature, contained the repertoires of 18 of 34 multiple sclerosis patients. Private repertoires in all groups were suggested, as expanded clones shared no CDR3 amino acid sequences across subjects.

At least ten counts were recorded for this clonotype. The antigen is undetermined. The cDNA was generated by 5'RACE with 10-nucleotide random UMIs. From 15-18 subjects, every sequencing run obtained over 170 million TCR-beta sequences. From the 5' RACE reads, TCRdb called clonotypes with MiXCR, one entry per CDR3 protein. The sample shows around 46,000 distinct CDR3 sequences, roughly 4% of them seen only once. Sequenced sample: PBMCs. This TCR was recovered from a woman in her sixties with multiple sclerosis.

Written as DNA, the CDR3 is TGTGCCTCCACGGGCGGGGTCACAGATACGCAGTATTTT. The encoded protein is CASTGGVTDTQYF. The chain recombines TRBV10-3 with TRBJ2-3, with D tentatively TRBD2 (6 bases). Trimming removed 11 bases from V and 2 bases from J, with 14 bases in between. The CDR3 is 13 amino acids. CDR1 is ENHRY, CDR2 SYGVKD, per germline.